These 17 T cell receptor beta chains came from one sample sequenced in a study of blood T cell repertoires in COVID-19. This table comes from immunoSEQ multiplex PCR, and its TCRdb copy is limited to in-frame clones, with some not included. There are approximately 250,000 clones in the sample; 88% occur only once, and roughly 2% lies in the top ten. Material: PBMCs or T cells enriched from blood (not recorded which). These receptors originate from a woman aged 55-69 years in a cohort exposed to, infected with or recovered from COVID-19 (not recorded which).

The chain links TRBV7-3 to TRBJ2-5; maybe TRBD2 (5 bases). CDR3 length: 12 residues. The germline V gene has CDR1 SGHTA and CDR2 FQGTGA. V lost 5 bases to trimming and J lost 4 bases, with 8 bases between them. The CDR3 sequence is CASSPTRETQYF. CDR3 sequence (DNA): TGTGCCAGCAGCCCCACTAGAGAGACCCAGTACTTC.

V is TRBV30 and J is TRBJ1-2; D remains unclear. Germline V CDR1 and CDR2: GTSNPN, SVGIG (reference sequence). V was cut by 3 bases and J by 4 bases, with 9 bases left in between. This CDR3 has 12 amino acids. The CDR3 here is CAWSKYFYGYTF. CDR3 coding DNA: TGTGCCTGGAGCAAGTACTTCTATGGCTACACCTTC.

The chain combines TRBV2 with TRBJ2-2, with D possibly being TRBD1 (6 bases). V shed 6 bases and J shed 5 bases, with 25 bases lying between them. Germline V CDR1 and CDR2: SNHLY, FYNNEI. The CDR3 sequence is 18 residues long. The CDR3 nucleotides read TGTGCCAGCAGCTCGTCCTTGTTTGGACAGAGATGGACCGGGGAGCTGTTTTTT. Translating gives CASSSSLFGQRWTGELFF.

The chain couples TRBV4-3 to TRBJ2-6, with 14 positions matching TRBD2. J lost 0 bases, V lost 4 bases, and 14 bases had no gene match. The CDR3 loop spans 22 amino acids. Per the germline V gene, CDR1 is LGHNA and CDR2 is YSLEER. This chain's CDR3 is CASSLALGLAGGGASGANVLTF. The CDR3 DNA follows: TGCGCCAGCAGCCTTGCTTTAGGACTAGCGGGAGGAGGGGCCTCTGGGGCCAACGTCCTGACTTTC.

The chain joins TRBV2 to TRBJ2-1; 7 nucleotides line up with TRBD2. The CDR3 contains 16 residues. The ends lost 7 bases at V and 5 bases at J; junction bases unmatched: 14. CDR1 and CDR2 (germline): SNHLY, FYNNEI. The CDR3, as DNA: TGTGCCAGCACCCCCCGAGGCGGGAGTTGGGACAATGAGCAGTTCTTC. Translated, it gives CASTPRGGSWDNEQFF.

V gene TRBV5-8 combines with J gene TRBJ2-3; TRBD2 aligns across 10 bases. Germline V CDR1 and CDR2: SGHTS, YDEGEE. V was pared by 0 bases and J by 2 bases, with 9 bases of the junction left unmatched. The CDR3 spans 18 residues. This CDR3 reads CASSLGTLAGGITDTQYF. The CDR3 DNA is TGTGCCAGCAGCTTGGGAACGTTAGCGGGGGGTATCACAGATACGCAGTATTTT.

CDR3 amino acids: CASSLVRGLDSPLHF. The CDR3 DNA follows: TGTGCCAGCAGCTTGGTCAGGGGGCTCGACTCACCCCTCCACTTT. The chain is built from TRBV7-8 and TRBJ1-6; 8 bases fit TRBD1. From germline, CDR1 is SGHVS and CDR2 FQNEAQ. The J segment lost 10 bases and the V segment lost 3 bases, leaving 8 bases of the junction unmatched. This CDR3 has 15 residues. Full variable domain (outside the CDR3, taken from reference TRBV7-8 and TRBJ1-6): GAGVSQSPRYKVAKRGQDVALRCDPISGHVSLFWYQQALGQGPEFLTYFQNEAQLDKSGLPSDRFFAERPEGSVSTLKIQRTQQEDSAVYLCASSLVRGLDSPLHFGNGTRLTVT.

The chain carries TRBV10-1 and TRBJ1-2, with 10 bases that match TRBD1. V was pared by 6 bases and J by 5 bases, with 3 bases of the junction left unmatched. The germline V gene encodes CDR1 WNHNN and CDR2 SYGVQD (reference sequence). The CDR3 spans 13 residues. This CDR3 is CASSEDRGYGYTF. In nucleotides, the CDR3 is TGCGCCAGCAGCGAGGACAGGGGGTATGGCTACACCTTC.

The genes are TRBV10-3 and TRBJ2-1; weak D call: TRBD2 (6 bases). Trimming shortened V by 0 bases and J by 6 bases, and 9 bases separated the two germline ends. There are 14 residues in the CDR3. Germline V gives CDR1 ENHRY, CDR2 SYGVKD. CDR3 bases: TGTGCCATCAGTGAGTCTTATAGCGGCAATGAGCAGTTCTTC. It is translated as CAISESYSGNEQFF.

The V gene is TRBV28, the J gene TRBJ2-7; 9 nucleotides line up with TRBD1. The trim removed 6 bases at V and 2 bases at J, leaving 2 bases unmatched. Germline values: CDR1 MDHEN, CDR2 SYDVKM. CDR3 length: 13 amino acids. DNA of the CDR3: TGTGCCAGCAGGCGGACAGGGGCCTACGAGCAGTACTTC. This sequence encodes CASRRTGAYEQYF.

The rearrangement uses TRBV30 and TRBJ2-1; 9 bases are a match to TRBD2. Germline V CDR1 and CDR2: GTSNPN, SVGIG (reference sequence). The CDR3 has 16 amino acids. Germline trimming cut 0 bases from V and 4 bases from J; bases unmatched to any gene: 7. CDR3 in amino acids: CAWSVNRLAAYNEQFF. The CDR3 DNA sequence: TGTGCCTGGAGTGTAAACAGACTAGCGGCATACAATGAGCAGTTCTTC.

The V call is TRBV28, the J call TRBJ1-5, with TRBD1 matching 10 bases. Germline CDR1 reads MDHEN; CDR2 reads SYDVKM. Trimming removed 7 bases from V and 2 bases from J; junction bases left unmatched: 5. This CDR3 has 15 amino acids. The CDR3 DNA is TGTGCCAGCAAGACAGGGGGCTATGGCAATCAGCCCCAGCATTTT. Translation gives CASKTGGYGNQPQHF.

The chain has TRBV19 and TRBJ1-2; perhaps TRBD1 as D (6 bases). The length of the CDR3 is 13 residues. Germline CDR1 is LNHDA and CDR2 is SQIVND (reference sequence). V lost 6 bases, J lost 6 bases, and 14 bases lay in between. The CDR3 spells CASRNRAWDGYTF. The CDR3 nucleotides read TGTGCCAGTAGAAACAGGGCTTGGGATGGCTACACCTTC.

This chain links TRBV10-2 with TRBJ1-2, with TRBD1 matching 10 bases. This CDR3 region has 14 residues. J was trimmed by 7 bases and V by 6 bases; bases with no gene match: 8. CDR1 and CDR2 (germline): WSHSY, SAAADI. The CDR3 is CASRETGGVSGYTF. For the CDR3, the DNA is TGCGCCAGCAGGGAGACAGGGGGCGTATCTGGCTACACCTTC.

The chain couples TRBV18 to TRBJ1-1, with a weak D call TRBD1 (5 bases). Trimming pared 8 bases from V and 4 bases from J, leaving 11 bases between. Germline V gene sequence: CDR1 KGHSH, CDR2 LQKENI. This CDR3 is 12 amino acids long. The CDR3, as DNA: TGTGCCAGCACCCGACAGATCACTGAAGCTTTCTTT. Residues: CASTRQITEAFF. The whole variable domain, filled in from reference TRBV18 and TRBJ1-1, reads NAGVMQNPRHLVRRRGQEARLRCSPMKGHSHVYWYRQLPEEGLKFMVYLQKENIIDESGMPKERFSAEFPKEGPSILRIQQVVRGDSAAYFCASTRQITEAFFGQGTRLTVV.

The chain links TRBV7-9 to TRBJ1-2, with a tentative D call TRBD1 (6 bases). Germline V gene sequence: CDR1 SEHNR, CDR2 FQNEAQ (reference sequence). The V gene lost 2 bases and the J gene lost 4 bases, with 14 bases spanning the gap. This CDR3 region has 15 residues. The CDR3 reads CASSLTGGQLYGYTF. Written as DNA, the CDR3 is TGTGCCAGCAGCTTAACGGGGGGGCAGCTCTATGGCTACACCTTC.

The chain links TRBV7-9 to TRBJ1-3; 10 positions match TRBD1. With 2 bases clipped from V and 2 bases from J, the junction kept 9 bases outside the gene matches. This CDR3 region has 18 residues. Germline-derived CDR1 and CDR2 are SEHNR and FQNEAQ (reference sequence). The CDR3 sequence is CASSLTLTGGSAGNTIYF. DNA of the CDR3: TGTGCCAGCAGCTTAACCCTGACAGGGGGCAGCGCTGGAAACACCATATATTTT.